The 10 T cell receptor beta chains below come from one sample, sequenced in a study of shared clonotypes between healthy human individuals (dated by TCRdb to 2018 to 2020). For the CD8 naive samples, CD45RO-negative cells were positively selected for CCR7, yielding a CD45RA+CCR7+ population from which TemRA cells were excluded. Libraries were prepared through the immunoSEQ multiplex PCR assay. TCRdb obtained this table from immuneACCESS and retained in-frame rearrangements with V and J assigned. These tables miss some clones; where compared with another copy, unresolved V genes account for less than half of the shortfall, and the remainder is unexplained. The sample table shows fewer than 800,000 clones, and around 90% are seen once. About a quarter of the sample belongs to the ten largest clones. Sequenced sample: naive CD8+ T cells sorted from blood. The sample's cell subset or site label, decoded: CD45RA+CCR7+. The receptors were gathered from a man aged 25-45 years in good health.

The rearrangement links TRBV18 to TRBJ2-3; D perhaps matches TRBD1 (6 bases). The germline CDR1 and CDR2 sequences are KGHSH and LQKENI. Between the trimmed V and J ends, which lost 0 bases and 0 bases, there was a span of 10 bases. CDR3 size: 16 residues. CDR3 sequence: CASSPPTGPSTDTQYF. CDR3 coding DNA: TGTGCCAGCTCACCACCGACAGGACCAAGCACAGATACGCAGTATTTT.

A note on this clone: Other DNA sequences in the sample encode the same CDR3. The chain links TRBV7-9 to TRBJ2-2; either TRBD1 or TRBD2 may fit D (5 bases each). The CDR3 sequence is 15 residues long. The V gene lost 0 bases and the J gene lost 4 bases, with 9 bases spanning the gap. CDR1 and CDR2 (germline): SEHNR, FQNEAQ (reference sequence). DNA for the CDR3: TGTGCCAGCAGCTTAGCGAGGGGTGGCACCGGGGAGCTGTTTTTT. This encodes CASSLARGGTGELFF.

The chain joins TRBV7-6 to TRBJ2-7; either TRBD1 or TRBD2 may fit D (6 bases each). Trimming pared 1 base from V and 7 bases from J, leaving 14 bases between. The CDR3 is 14 residues long. In germline, CDR1 is SGHVS, CDR2 FNYEAQ. The CDR3 spells CASSLVGGAWEQYF. The DNA for the CDR3 is TGTGCCAGCAGCTTAGTCGGGGGCGCGTGGGAGCAGTACTTC.

The rearrangement joins TRBV19 to TRBJ1-2, with TRBD1 identical over 7 bases. This CDR3 spans 13 amino acids. V was pared by 6 bases and J by 4 bases, with 5 bases of the junction left unmatched. CDR1 is LNHDA, CDR2 SQIVND, per germline (reference sequence). The CDR3 region has the DNA TGTGCCAGTAGCCGGACAGGCCCCTATGGCTACACCTTC. Protein product: CASSRTGPYGYTF.

This sequence joins TRBV9 and TRBJ2-3; D uncertain. The germline V and J ends were trimmed by 2 bases and 3 bases, with 10 bases remaining between them. This CDR3 region has 14 residues. Germline CDR1 is SGDLS and CDR2 is YYNGEE. This CDR3 is CASSVGFSTDTQYF. In DNA form, the CDR3 reads TGTGCCAGCAGCGTGGGTTTTTCTACAGATACGCAGTATTTT.

The rearrangement uses TRBV5-8 and TRBJ2-5, with D possibly being TRBD1 or TRBD2 (5 bases each). This CDR3 is 15 amino acids long. V was shortened by 3 bases and J by 2 bases, with 14 bases between the two germline ends. Germline CDR1 and CDR2: SGHTS and YDEGEE. CDR3 residues: CASSWGSRGQETQYF. As DNA, the CDR3 is TGTGCCAGCAGCTGGGGGTCGAGGGGACAAGAGACCCAGTACTTC.

This rearrangement joins TRBV15 to TRBJ2-3; 12 nucleotides align to TRBD2. V trimming: 8 bases; J trimming: 6 bases; junction bases outside the gene matches: 9. The CDR3 spans 15 residues. CDR1 and CDR2 from the germline V gene are LNHNV and YYDKDF (reference sequence). The CDR3 is CATSELAGGGDTQYF. DNA for the CDR3: TGTGCCACCTCAGAGCTAGCGGGAGGGGGGGATACGCAGTATTTT.

A word on this clone: The sample carries other DNA sequences with the same CDR3. The chain employs TRBV29-1 and TRBJ2-5; D is perhaps TRBD1 (6 bases). The germline gives CDR1 SQVTM, CDR2 ANQGSEA. This CDR3 region has 13 residues. Trimming shortened V by 0 bases and J by 4 bases, and 9 bases separated the two germline ends. The CDR3 protein is CSVEDLGGETQYF. CDR3 coding DNA: TGCAGCGTTGAAGATCTAGGGGGAGAGACCCAGTACTTC.

The chain uses TRBV28 and TRBJ2-1; 9 nucleotides agree with TRBD1. The CDR3 length is 12 residues. The J segment lost 14 bases and the V segment lost 5 bases, leaving 7 bases of the junction unmatched. Germline V gene sequence: CDR1 MDHEN, CDR2 SYDVKM. The CDR3 spells CASSLGQGREFF. Written as DNA, the CDR3 is TGTGCCAGCAGTCTCGGACAGGGGCGTGAGTTCTTC.

This chain joins TRBV7-6 and TRBJ2-7, with a tentative D call TRBD1 (6 bases). The CDR3 is 15 residues long. The germline V gene encodes CDR1 SGHVS and CDR2 FNYEAQ. V lost 5 bases and J lost 3, with 17 bases in between. The DNA of the CDR3 is TGTGCCAGCAGCCCCCGCCCGGACAGTAGCTACGAGCAGTACTTC. Translated, it gives CASSPRPDSSYEQYF.